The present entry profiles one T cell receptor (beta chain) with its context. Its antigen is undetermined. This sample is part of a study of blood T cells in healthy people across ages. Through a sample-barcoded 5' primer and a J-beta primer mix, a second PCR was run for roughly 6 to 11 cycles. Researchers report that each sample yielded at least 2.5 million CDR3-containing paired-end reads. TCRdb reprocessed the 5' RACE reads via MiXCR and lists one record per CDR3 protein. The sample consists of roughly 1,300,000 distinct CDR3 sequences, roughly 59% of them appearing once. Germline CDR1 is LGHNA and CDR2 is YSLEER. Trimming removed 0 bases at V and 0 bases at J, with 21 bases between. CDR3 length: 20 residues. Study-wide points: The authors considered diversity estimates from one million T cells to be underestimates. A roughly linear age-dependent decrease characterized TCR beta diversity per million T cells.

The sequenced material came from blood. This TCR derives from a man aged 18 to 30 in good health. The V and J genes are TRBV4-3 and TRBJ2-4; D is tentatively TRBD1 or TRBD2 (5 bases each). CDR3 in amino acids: CASSQDHKLGVKLAKNIQYF. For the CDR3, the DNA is TGCGCCAGCAGCCAAGACCATAAACTAGGGGTAAAGCTAGCCAAAAACATTCAGTACTTC.